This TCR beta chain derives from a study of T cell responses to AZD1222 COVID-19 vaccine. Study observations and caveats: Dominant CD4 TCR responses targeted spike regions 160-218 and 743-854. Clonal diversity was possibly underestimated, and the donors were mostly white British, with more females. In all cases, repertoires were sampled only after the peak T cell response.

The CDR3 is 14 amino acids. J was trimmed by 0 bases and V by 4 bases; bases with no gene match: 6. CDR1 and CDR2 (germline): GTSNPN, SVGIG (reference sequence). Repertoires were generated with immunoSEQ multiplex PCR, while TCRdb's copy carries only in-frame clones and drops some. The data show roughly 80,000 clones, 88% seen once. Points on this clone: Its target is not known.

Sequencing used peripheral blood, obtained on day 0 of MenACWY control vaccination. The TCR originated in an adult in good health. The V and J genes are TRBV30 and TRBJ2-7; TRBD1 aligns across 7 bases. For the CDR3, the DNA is TGTGCCTGGAAGAGGGACAGCTTCTCCTACGAGCAGTACTTC. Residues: CAWKRDSFSYEQYF.